This T cell receptor beta chain was captured in a study of type 1 regulatory T cells. Whole-study context: T-allo10 is a Tr1-enriched, alloantigen-specific CD4 T cell product made in vitro.

This clonotype was observed a few times. MiXCR, run by TCRdb on the reads, gives a single entry per CDR3 protein. The table lists some 89,000 distinct CDR3 sequences, around a third of them singletons, with approximately 2.2% in the top ten. This TCR was recovered from a human donor in good health. The material sequenced was CD4+ T cells, either the whole sample or a sorted fraction (not recorded which).

The CDR3 DNA sequence: TGTGCCAGCAGCCAAGGTTCTTCTGGGACTCTACATCACGGTGAGCAGTTCTTC. As protein: CASSQGSSGTLHHGEQFF. The J gene is TRBJ2-1, the V gene TRBV4-2, with D possibly matching TRBD2 (6 bases). Germline CDR1 and CDR2: LGHNA and YNFKEQ. Trimming cost V 1 base and J 9 bases, with 25 bases left between them. CDR3 length: 18 amino acids.